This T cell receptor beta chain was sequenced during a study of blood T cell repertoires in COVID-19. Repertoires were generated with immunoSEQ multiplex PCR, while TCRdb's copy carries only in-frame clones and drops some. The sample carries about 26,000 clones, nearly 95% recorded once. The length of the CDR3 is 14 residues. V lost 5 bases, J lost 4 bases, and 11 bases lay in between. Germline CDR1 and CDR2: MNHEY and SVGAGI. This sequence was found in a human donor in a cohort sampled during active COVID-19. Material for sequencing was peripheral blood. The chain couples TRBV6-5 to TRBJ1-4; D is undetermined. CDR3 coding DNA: TGTGCCAGCAGTCCCTCCGGGAGTAATGAAAAACTGTTTTTT. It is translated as CASSPSGSNEKLFF.